Detailed here is one TCR beta chain. Possible read error: a much larger clone is one base away. The CDR3 does not close with the conserved phenylalanine or tryptophan, likely indicating a read error. TCR beta cDNA was reverse-transcribed from roughly 520 ng of total RNA. The reaction used a constant-region primer and ProtoScript II reverse transcriptase. TCR beta libraries came from three nested multiplex PCR rounds using slightly modified ARM-PCR. Investigators reported that the first two PCR rounds, at roughly 10 cycles each, used TRBV1-TRBV30 forward primers with a C-beta reverse primer. Each CDR3 protein gets one entry after TCRdb re-called the multiplex PCR reads with MiXCR. This sample has 30,000 to 40,000 distinct CDR3 sequences; nearly 75% occur once, and the top ten carry about 15%. Joint extraction of RNA and DNA used roughly 20-32 mg of bulk tissue that was unsorted. Treatment-naive at the time, the patients had chronic HBV infection. There were over 80% viable tumor cells in every single sample of tumor.

Germline CDR1 and CDR2: SGDLS and YYNGEE. Trimming cost V 4 bases and J 9 bases, with 20 bases left between them. This CDR3 spans 15 amino acids. This sample was taken from a study of tumor-infiltrating lymphocytes in primary liver carcinoma. This TCR was recovered from a middle-aged man with primary liver carcinoma and hepatitis B virus infection. The sequenced sample was liver tumor tissue from sampling region 4. Sample subset: tumor region T4, right-lateral pole. This rearrangement joins TRBV9 to TRBJ2-1; TRBD2 might be the D (6 bases). CDR3 sequence reads: CASSPRDARGSEQFC. The CDR3 nucleotides are TGTGCCAGCAGCCCACGGGACGCCCGGGGGAGTGAGCAGTTCTGC.